Sequencing of this T cell receptor (beta chain) was carried out in a study of response to subunit inactivated influenza vaccine. Study conclusions and caveats: There was a suggestion from the authors that each seasonal influenza vaccination recruits few new T cells.

This clonotype was picked up a small number of times. Its antigen remains unknown. TCRdb analysed the RT-PCR reads with MiXCR anew, one entry per CDR3 protein. The sample shows some 200,000 distinct CDR3 sequences, approximately 12% of them seen only once. The sample also formed part of further work on T cells expressing NK-cell markers. That publication notes: UMIs accompanied the 5'RACE template switching by which TCR beta cDNA was made. In sorted CD3+CD56+NKG2C+, CD3+CD56+NKG2C- and CD3+CD56-NKG2C+ T cells, TCR beta repertoires were obtained. Seven sequenced donors out of eight were HCMV-seropositive, one seronegative. The CD3+CD56-NKG2C+ fraction was also led by these clonotypes in several donors.

The sample consisted of CD8+ T cells sorted from PBMCs, taken less than 13 days after vaccination. This clonotype was obtained from a man aged 50 to 60 who received an inactivated influenza vaccine.

The CDR3 is CASSQPAGHEQYF. Here the CDR3 DNA reads TGTGCCAGCAGCCAACCGGCTGGACACGAGCAGTACTTC. This chain connects TRBV3-1 to TRBJ2-7; no definite D call. V was clipped by 2 bases and J by 5 bases, with 10 bases between them. Germline CDR1 reads LGHDT; CDR2 reads YNNKEL (reference sequence). The CDR3 contains 13 residues.